The T cell receptor beta chain under discussion was sequenced for a study of blood T cells in healthy people across ages. Study conclusions and caveats: In older individuals, TCR beta diversity per million T cells was lower, falling roughly linearly with age.

Samples had at least 6.5 million PBMCs isolated from them. Total RNA, at least 6 micrograms per sample, came from PBMCs. V gave up 0 bases and J gave up 2 bases; unmatched junction bases: 3. This CDR3 spans 16 amino acids. The germline gives CDR1 SGHTA, CDR2 FQGNSA. Combining a sample-barcoded 5' primer with a J-beta primer mix, a second PCR ran for roughly 7 to 11 cycles. TCRdb re-analysed the 5' RACE reads in MiXCR, keeping a single row per CDR3 protein. The table includes about 1.8 million distinct CDR3 sequences, around half detected once. In this sample, this clonotype turned up a few times. What it binds is unknown.

V and J are TRBV7-2 and TRBJ2-3, with 9 bases lining up with TRBD2. Sequenced material: blood. The source of this sequence is a woman between 40 and 55 years old in good health. The CDR3 region has the DNA TGTGCCAGCAGCTTAGCTAGCGGGGGCCTCACAGATACGCAGTATTTT. Translated, it gives CASSLASGGLTDTQYF.